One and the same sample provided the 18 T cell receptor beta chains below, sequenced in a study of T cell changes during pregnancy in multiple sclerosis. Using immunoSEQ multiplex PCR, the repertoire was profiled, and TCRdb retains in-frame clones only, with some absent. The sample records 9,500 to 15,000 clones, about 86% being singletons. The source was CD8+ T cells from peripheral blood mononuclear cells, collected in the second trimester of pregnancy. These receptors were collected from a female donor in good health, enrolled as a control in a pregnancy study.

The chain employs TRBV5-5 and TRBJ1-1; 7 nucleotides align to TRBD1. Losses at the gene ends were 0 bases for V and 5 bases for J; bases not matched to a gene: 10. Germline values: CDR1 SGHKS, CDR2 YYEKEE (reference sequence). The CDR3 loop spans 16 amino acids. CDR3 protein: CASSLEAGGRNTEAFF. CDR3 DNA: TGTGCCAGCAGCTTGGAGGCAGGGGGGAGGAATACTGAAGCTTTCTTT.

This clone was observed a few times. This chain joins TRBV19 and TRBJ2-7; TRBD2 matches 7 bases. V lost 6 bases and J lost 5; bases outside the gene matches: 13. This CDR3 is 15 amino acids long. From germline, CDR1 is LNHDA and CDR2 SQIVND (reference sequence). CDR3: CASRSSRAGENEQYF. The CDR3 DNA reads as TGTGCCAGTAGAAGCAGTAGGGCGGGAGAGAACGAGCAGTACTTC.

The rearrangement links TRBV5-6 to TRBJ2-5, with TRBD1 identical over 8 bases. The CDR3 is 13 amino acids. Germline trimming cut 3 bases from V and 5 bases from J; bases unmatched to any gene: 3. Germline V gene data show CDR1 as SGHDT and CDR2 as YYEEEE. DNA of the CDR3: TGTGCCAGCAGCTCCGACAGGGGTGAGACCCAGTACTTC. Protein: CASSSDRGETQYF.

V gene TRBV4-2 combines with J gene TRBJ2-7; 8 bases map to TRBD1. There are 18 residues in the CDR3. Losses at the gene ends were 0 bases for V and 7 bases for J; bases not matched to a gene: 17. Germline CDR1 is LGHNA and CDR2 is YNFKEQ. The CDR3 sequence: CASSQDMDRVLSGGEQYF. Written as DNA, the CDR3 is TGTGCCAGCAGCCAAGATATGGACAGGGTCTTATCCGGGGGAGAGCAGTACTTC.

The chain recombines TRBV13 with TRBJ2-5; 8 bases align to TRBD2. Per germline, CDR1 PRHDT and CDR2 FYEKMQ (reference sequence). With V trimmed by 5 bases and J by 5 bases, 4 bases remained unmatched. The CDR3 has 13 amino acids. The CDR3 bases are TGTGCCAGCAGCCTGCCGGGGGGGGAGACCCAGTACTTC. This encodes CASSLPGGETQYF.

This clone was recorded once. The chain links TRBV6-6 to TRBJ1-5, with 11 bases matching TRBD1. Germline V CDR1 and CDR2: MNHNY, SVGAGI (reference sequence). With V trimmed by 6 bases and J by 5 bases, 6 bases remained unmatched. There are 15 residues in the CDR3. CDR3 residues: CASRRDRGDYQPQHF. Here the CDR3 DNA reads TGTGCCAGCAGACGGGACAGGGGGGACTATCAGCCCCAGCATTTT.

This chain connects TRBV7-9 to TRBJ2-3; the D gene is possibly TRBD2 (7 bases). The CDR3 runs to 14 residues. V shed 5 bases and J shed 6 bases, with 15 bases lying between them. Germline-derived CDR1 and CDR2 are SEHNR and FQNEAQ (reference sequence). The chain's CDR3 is CASSPAGATDTQYF. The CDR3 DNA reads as TGTGCCAGCAGCCCTGCGGGGGCTACTGATACGCAGTATTTT.

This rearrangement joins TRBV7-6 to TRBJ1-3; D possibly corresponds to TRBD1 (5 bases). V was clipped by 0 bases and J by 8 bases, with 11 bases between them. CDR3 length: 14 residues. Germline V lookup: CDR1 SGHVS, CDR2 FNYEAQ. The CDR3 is CASSLAGGLDTIYF. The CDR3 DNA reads TGTGCCAGCAGCTTAGCGGGGGGGTTGGACACCATATATTTT. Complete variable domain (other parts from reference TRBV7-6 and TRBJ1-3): GAGVSQSPRYKVTKRGQDVALRCDPISGHVSLYWYRQALGQGPEFLTYFNYEAQQDKSGLPNDRFSAERPEGSISTLTIQRTEQRDSAMYRCASSLAGGLDTIYFGEGSWLTVV.

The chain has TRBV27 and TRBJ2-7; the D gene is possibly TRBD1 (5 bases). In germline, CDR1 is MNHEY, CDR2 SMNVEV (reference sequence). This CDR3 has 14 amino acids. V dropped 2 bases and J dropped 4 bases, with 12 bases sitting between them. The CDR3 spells CASSLTGAAYEQYF. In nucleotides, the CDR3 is TGTGCCAGCAGTTTAACTGGGGCGGCTTACGAGCAGTACTTC.

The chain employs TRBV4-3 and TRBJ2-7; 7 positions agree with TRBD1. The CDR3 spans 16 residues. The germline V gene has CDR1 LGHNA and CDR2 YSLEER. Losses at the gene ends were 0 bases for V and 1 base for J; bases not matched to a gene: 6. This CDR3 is CASSQDRGGASYEQYF. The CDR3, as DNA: TGCGCCAGCAGCCAAGATAGAGGGGGCGCTTCCTACGAGCAGTACTTC.

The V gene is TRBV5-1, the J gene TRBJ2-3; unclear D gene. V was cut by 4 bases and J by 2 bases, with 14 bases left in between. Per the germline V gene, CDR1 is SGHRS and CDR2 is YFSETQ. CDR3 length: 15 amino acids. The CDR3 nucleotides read TGCGCCAGCAGCGCCCCCCCGGAGTTCACAGATACGCAGTATTTT. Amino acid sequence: CASSAPPEFTDTQYF.

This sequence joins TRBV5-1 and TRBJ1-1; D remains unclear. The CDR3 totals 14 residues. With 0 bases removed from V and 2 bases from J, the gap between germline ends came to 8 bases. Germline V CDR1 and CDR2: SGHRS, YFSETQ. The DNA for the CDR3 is TGCGCCAGCAGCTTGGAACGGGTAAACACTGAAGCTTTCTTT. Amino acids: CASSLERVNTEAFF.

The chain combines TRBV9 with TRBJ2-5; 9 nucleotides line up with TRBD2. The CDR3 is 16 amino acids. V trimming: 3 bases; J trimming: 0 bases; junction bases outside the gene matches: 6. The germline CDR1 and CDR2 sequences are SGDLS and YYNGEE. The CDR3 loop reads CASSARLADHQETQYF. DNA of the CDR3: TGTGCCAGCAGCGCCAGACTAGCGGATCACCAAGAGACCCAGTACTTC.

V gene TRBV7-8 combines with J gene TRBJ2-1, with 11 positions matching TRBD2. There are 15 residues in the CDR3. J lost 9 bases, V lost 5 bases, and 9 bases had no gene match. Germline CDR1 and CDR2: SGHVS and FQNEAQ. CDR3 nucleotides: TGTGCCAGCAGCCCACGGACTAGCGGGTACGCTGAGCAGTTCTTC. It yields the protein CASSPRTSGYAEQFF.

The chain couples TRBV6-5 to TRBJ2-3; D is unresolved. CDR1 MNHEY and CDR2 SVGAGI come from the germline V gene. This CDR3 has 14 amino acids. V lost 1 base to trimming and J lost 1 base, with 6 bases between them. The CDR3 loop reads CASSYFAGTDTQYF. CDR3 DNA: TGTGCCAGCAGTTACTTTGCAGGCACAGATACGCAGTATTTT.

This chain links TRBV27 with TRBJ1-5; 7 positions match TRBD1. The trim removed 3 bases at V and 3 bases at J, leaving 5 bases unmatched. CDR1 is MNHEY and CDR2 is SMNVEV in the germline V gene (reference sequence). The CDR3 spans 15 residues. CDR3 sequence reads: CASSLSDRINQPQHF. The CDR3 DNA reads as TGTGCCAGCAGTTTGTCGGACAGGATCAATCAGCCCCAGCATTTT.

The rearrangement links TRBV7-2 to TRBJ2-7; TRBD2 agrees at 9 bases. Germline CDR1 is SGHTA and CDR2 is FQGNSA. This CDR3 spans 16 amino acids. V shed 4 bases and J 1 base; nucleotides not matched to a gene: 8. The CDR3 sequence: CASSYTFSGGSYEQYF. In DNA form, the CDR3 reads TGTGCCAGCAGCTACACCTTCAGCGGGGGGTCCTACGAGCAGTACTTC.

The CDR3 DNA is TGTGCCAGCAGTTACTCGGCAGGGGCCCAAGAGACCCAGTACTTC. Protein: CASSYSAGAQETQYF. This rearrangement joins TRBV6-5 to TRBJ2-5; possible D gene TRBD1, 6 bases. V was shortened by 0 bases and J by 1 base, with 9 bases between the two germline ends. Germline CDR1 MNHEY, CDR2 SVGAGI. This CDR3 contains 15 residues.